A single sample is the source of the 27 T cell receptor beta chains below, sequenced in a study of T cell responses to AZD1222 COVID-19 vaccine. Sequencing was performed with immunoSEQ multiplex PCR; in TCRdb, only in-frame clones are kept and a portion is missing. This table holds 90,000 to 150,000 clones, around 85% found once. The sequences come from peripheral blood, collected on day 0 of AZD1222 vaccination. The receptor set was obtained from an adult in good health.

J is TRBJ1-5 and V is TRBV27; D is uncertain. Germline CDR1 and CDR2: MNHEY and SMNVEV (reference sequence). With 2 bases removed from V and 9 bases from J, the gap between germline ends came to 11 bases. This CDR3 contains 13 residues. CDR3 DNA sequence: TGTGCCAGCAGTTTAGATCCCGAAGGGCCCCAGCATTTT. Translation gives CASSLDPEGPQHF.

The chain uses TRBV3-1 (or the pseudogene TRBV3-2) and TRBJ1-1; D is possibly TRBD1 (6 bases). The CDR3 runs to 18 residues. The V and J ends lost 1 base and 1 base respectively, with 19 bases between them. Germline lookup yields CDR1 LGHDT and CDR2 YNNKEL (reference sequence). CDR3 bases: TGTGCCAGCAGCCAAGGTACTATGCAGGGGCTTCCGAACACTGAAGCTTTCTTT. This encodes CASSQGTMQGLPNTEAFF.

V gene TRBV6-1 combines with J gene TRBJ2-3; TRBD2 aligns across 10 bases. With V trimmed by 1 base and J by 4 bases, 2 bases remained unmatched. CDR3 length equals 15 residues. The V gene's germline CDR1 is MNHNS and CDR2 SASEGT. The CDR3 loop is CASSEGSGRSDTQYF. As DNA, the CDR3 is TGTGCCAGCAGTGAAGGTAGCGGGAGGTCAGATACGCAGTATTTT.

The CDR3 region has the DNA TGTGCCAGCAGCTTAGTCGCTCTCCTAGGGACAACAAACTATGGCTACACCTTC. Its translation: CASSLVALLGTTNYGYTF. V is TRBV7-2 and J is TRBJ1-2, with D perhaps matching TRBD1 (6 bases). The CDR3 is made up of 18 amino acids. The germline V gene has CDR1 SGHTA and CDR2 FQGNSA. Trimming pared 1 base from V and 2 bases from J, leaving 20 bases between.

The chain is built from TRBV29-1 and TRBJ2-5, with D possibly TRBD1 on 5 matching bases. Trimming stripped 2 bases from V and 2 bases from J, with 12 bases between. In germline, CDR1 is SQVTM, CDR2 ANQGSEA. CDR3 size: 14 residues. Here the CDR3 reads CSVEPWGRQETQYF. DNA for the CDR3: TGCAGCGTTGAACCGTGGGGCAGGCAAGAGACCCAGTACTTC.

This chain connects TRBV5-1 to TRBJ1-2, with TRBD1 identical over 8 bases. Germline CDR1 SGHRS, CDR2 YFSETQ. The CDR3 has 13 residues. V lost 3 bases to trimming and J lost 5 bases; unmatched junction nucleotides: 3. CDR3 nucleotides: TGCGCCAGCAGCTCTGGACAGGGATATGGCTACACCTTC. It specifies CASSSGQGYGYTF.

With respect to this clone: A read error may produce the germline difference seen at one junction end. At the DNA level, this CDR3 is encoded by other sequences in the same sample as well. The rearrangement uses TRBV27 and TRBJ2-7, with D possibly called TRBD1 or TRBD2 (5 bases each). CDR3 length equals 13 residues. Germline V CDR1 and CDR2: MNHEY, SMNVEV (reference sequence). CDR3 nucleotides: TGTGCCAGCAGTGGGGGTGCCTACTACGAACAGTACTTC. This gives the protein CASSGGAYYEQYF.

The chain has TRBV5-1 and TRBJ2-7; 10 nucleotides line up with TRBD2. J was trimmed by 2 bases and V by 5 bases; bases with no gene match: 4. This CDR3 has 14 residues. CDR1 and CDR2 from the germline V gene are SGHRS and YFSETQ. CDR3 nucleotides: TGCGCCAGCAGTCCTAGCGGGAGTCCCTACGAGCAGTACTTC. Its protein product is CASSPSGSPYEQYF.

The V gene is TRBV7-3, the J gene TRBJ2-3; 7 bases align to TRBD2. Germline V CDR1 and CDR2: SGHTA, FQGTGA. J gave up 3 bases and V 5 bases, and 5 bases lay outside the gene matches. CDR3 length equals 14 residues. The CDR3 here is CASSDEAGTDTQYF. CDR3 nucleotides: TGTGCCAGCAGCGACGAAGCGGGAACAGATACGCAGTATTTT.

The rearrangement uses TRBV5-1 and TRBJ1-1; 7 nucleotides match TRBD1. The CDR3 loop spans 15 amino acids. Losses at the gene ends were 4 bases for V and 1 base for J; bases not matched to a gene: 7. Per germline, CDR1 SGHRS and CDR2 YFSETQ. This CDR3 is CASSSGTVSNTEAFF. Written as DNA, the CDR3 is TGCGCCAGCAGCAGTGGGACAGTCTCGAACACTGAAGCTTTCTTT.

The chain uses TRBV19 and TRBJ1-4, with D tentatively TRBD1 (5 bases). The CDR3 consists of 15 residues. The V end lost 8 bases, the J end lost 0 bases, and 13 bases lay between the germline ends. Germline assignment: CDR1 LNHDA and CDR2 SQIVND (reference sequence). The CDR3 coding sequence is TGTGCCAGTTCGACTACAGGAGCAACTAATGAAAAACTGTTTTTT. Amino acids: CASSTTGATNEKLFF.

The chain combines TRBV9 with TRBJ2-1, with 9 bases aligning to TRBD2. Germline CDR1 and CDR2: SGDLS and YYNGEE. The CDR3 loop spans 15 amino acids. J was trimmed by 2 bases and V by 4 bases; bases with no gene match: 4. DNA for the CDR3: TGTGCCAGCAGCCCCCGGACTAGCGCCTACAATGAGCAGTTCTTC. This encodes CASSPRTSAYNEQFF.

The V and J genes are TRBV2 and TRBJ2-1, with 7 bases fitting TRBD2. This CDR3 is 14 amino acids long. Germline values: CDR1 SNHLY, CDR2 FYNNEI. The trim removed 11 bases at V and 3 bases at J, leaving 10 bases unmatched. As DNA, the CDR3 is TGTGCCCTTGGGAGGGGACGGATCTACAATGAGCAGTTCTTC. Translating gives CALGRGRIYNEQFF.

V and J are TRBV7-9 and TRBJ2-1; no clear D gene. The length of the CDR3 is 17 residues. Germline values: CDR1 SEHNR, CDR2 FQNEAQ (reference sequence). V was shortened by 0 bases and J by 7 bases, with 19 bases between the two germline ends. The CDR3 reads CASSLAPTLGFGNEQFF. The CDR3, as DNA: TGTGCCAGCAGCTTAGCCCCAACTCTAGGATTTGGGAATGAGCAGTTCTTC.

The genes are TRBV6-5 and TRBJ1-1; 9 nucleotides align to TRBD1. This CDR3 region has 13 residues. J lost 3 bases, V lost 8 bases, and 4 bases had no gene match. The germline gives CDR1 MNHEY, CDR2 SVGAGI. The CDR3 sequence is CASYRGRDTEAFF. The CDR3 DNA is TGTGCCAGCTACAGGGGGCGGGACACTGAAGCTTTCTTT.

This clone was recorded only once. The rearrangement links TRBV6-2 or TRBV6-3 to TRBJ2-2; D is possibly TRBD2 (6 bases). The CDR3 contains 15 residues. The germline V and J ends were trimmed by 4 bases and 7 bases, with 16 bases remaining between them. Germline V lookup: CDR1 MNHEY, CDR2 SVGEGT. CDR3 sequence (DNA): TGTGCCAGCAGTTCTCATCGTGTTAGCGGCGGGGAGCTGTTTTTT. Its translation: CASSSHRVSGGELFF.

V usage is TRBV7-9 and J usage is TRBJ1-4, with D possibly matching TRBD1 (5 bases). The germline V and J ends were trimmed by 5 bases and 1 base, with 11 bases remaining between them. The germline V gene encodes CDR1 SEHNR and CDR2 FQNEAQ (reference sequence). CDR3 length: 15 residues. CDR3 coding DNA: TGTGCCAGCAGCCCGGGGGAGGTAACTAATGAAAAACTGTTTTTT. Residues: CASSPGEVTNEKLFF. Based on the CDR3 plus reference TRBV7-9 and TRBJ1-4, the full variable domain is DTGVSQNPRHKITKRGQNVTFRCDPISEHNRLYWYRQTLGQGPEFLTYFQNEAQLEKSRLLSDRFSAERPKGSFSTLEIQRTEQGDSAMYLCASSPGEVTNEKLFFGSGTQLSVL.

The rearrangement uses TRBV6-5 and TRBJ2-3, with D unresolved. The CDR3 has 14 residues. The germline V gene has CDR1 MNHEY and CDR2 SVGAGI. V was shortened by 6 bases and J by 0 bases, with 10 bases between the two germline ends. The DNA for the CDR3 is TGTGCCAGCAGCAGACTTACTAGCACAGATACGCAGTATTTT. Its translation is CASSRLTSTDTQYF.

The rearrangement uses TRBV23-1 and TRBJ2-5, with D maybe TRBD2 (5 bases). Being an ORF, TRBV23-1 has a function that is uncertain. This CDR3 is 15 amino acids long. Trimming pared 1 base from V and 1 base from J, leaving 10 bases between. The CDR3 nucleotides are TGCGCCAGCAGTCAATTGACGGAGGTCCAAGAGACCCAGTACTTC. As protein: CASSQLTEVQETQYF.

The J gene is TRBJ1-5, the V gene TRBV29-1, with D possibly matching TRBD1 (6 bases). Trimming left V 6 bases short and J 9 bases short, with 18 bases between. CDR1 is SQVTM, CDR2 ANQGSEA, per germline. This CDR3 comprises 13 residues. The CDR3 bases are TGCAGCGTGGGGGGGCCCTCTGGTGGGCCCCAGCATTTT. This gives the protein CSVGGPSGGPQHF.

The rearrangement uses TRBV10-3 and TRBJ2-7; weak D call: TRBD1 (5 bases). The CDR3 has 14 amino acids. Per germline, CDR1 ENHRY and CDR2 SYGVKD. Deletions cut 6 bases from V and 2 bases from J, with 14 bases between. For the CDR3, the DNA is TGTGCCATCAGGCAGGGTGCCCCTACCTACGAGCAGTACTTC. Its translation: CAIRQGAPTYEQYF.

The rearrangement links TRBV18 to TRBJ2-4; D might be TRBD2 (5 bases). This CDR3 region has 15 residues. The germline V and J ends were trimmed by 0 bases and 4 bases, with 10 bases remaining between them. The germline V gene encodes CDR1 KGHSH and CDR2 LQKENI. CDR3 sequence (DNA): TGTGCCAGCTCACCACCCGGGGTCCAAAAAAACATTCAGTACTTC. Its translation: CASSPPGVQKNIQYF. Drawing the rest from reference TRBV18 and TRBJ2-4, the complete variable domain is NAGVMQNPRHLVRRRGQEARLRCSPMKGHSHVYWYRQLPEEGLKFMVYLQKENIIDESGMPKERFSAEFPKEGPSILRIQQVVRGDSAAYFCASSPPGVQKNIQYFGAGTRLSVL.

The V and J genes are TRBV29-1 and TRBJ2-5, with unresolved D. Germline lookup yields CDR1 SQVTM and CDR2 ANQGSEA. This CDR3 region has 14 residues. V lost 4 bases, J lost 1 base, and 13 bases lay in between. The CDR3 DNA reads as TGCAGCGTTGGGGCACAGCTGATCCAAGAGACCCAGTACTTC. This encodes CSVGAQLIQETQYF.

This chain uses TRBV27 with TRBJ2-7; D gene ambiguous. Trimming shortened V by 3 bases and J by 0 bases, and 6 bases separated the two germline ends. The CDR3 is made up of 13 amino acids. Per the germline V gene, CDR1 is MNHEY and CDR2 is SMNVEV (reference sequence). The CDR3 region has the DNA TGTGCCAGCAGTTTTTCCCTCTCCTACGAGCAGTACTTC. Its translation: CASSFSLSYEQYF.

This clone was recorded once. V and J are TRBV28 and TRBJ2-7; TRBD2 aligns across 12 bases. Trimming took 10 bases from V and 5 from J; bases not matched to a gene: 9. The germline CDR1 and CDR2 sequences are MDHEN and SYDVKM. This CDR3 is 14 amino acids long. In DNA, the CDR3 is TGTGCCACCGAACTAGCGGGAGGTATCGACGAGCAGTACTTC. Residues: CATELAGGIDEQYF.

This chain joins TRBV5-1 and TRBJ1-1; weak D call: TRBD1 (5 bases). The ends were cut back, 4 bases at V and 7 bases at J, with 20 bases in the middle. This CDR3 has 15 residues. Germline lookup yields CDR1 SGHRS and CDR2 YFSETQ. The CDR3 reads CASSPLKGQGIEAFF. The CDR3, as DNA: TGCGCCAGCAGCCCCCTAAAGGGCCAGGGTATTGAAGCTTTCTTT.

The genes are TRBV19 and TRBJ2-1, with a tentative D call TRBD1 (5 bases). In germline, CDR1 is LNHDA, CDR2 SQIVND (reference sequence). Trimming pared 5 bases from V and 4 bases from J, leaving 9 bases between. The CDR3 runs to 13 residues. CDR3 bases: TGTGCCAGTAGTTCCCGACAGTACAATGAGCAGTTCTTC. Translated, it gives CASSSRQYNEQFF. Combining the CDR3 with reference TRBV19 and TRBJ2-1 gives the whole variable domain DGGITQSPKYLFRKEGQNVTLSCEQNLNHDAMYWYRQDPGQGLRLIYYSQIVNDFQKGDIAEGYSVSREKKESFPLTVTSAQKNPTAFYLCASSSRQYNEQFFGPGTRLTVL.